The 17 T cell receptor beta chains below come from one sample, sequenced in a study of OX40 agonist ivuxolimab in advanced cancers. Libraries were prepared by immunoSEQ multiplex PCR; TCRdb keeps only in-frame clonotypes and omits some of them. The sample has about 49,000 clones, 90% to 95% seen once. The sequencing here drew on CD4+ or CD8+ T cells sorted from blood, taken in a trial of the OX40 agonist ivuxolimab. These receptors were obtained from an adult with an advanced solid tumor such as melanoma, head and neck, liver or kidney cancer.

The CDR3 loop reads CASSLADRSYGYTF. Written as DNA, the CDR3 is TGCGCCAGCAGCTTGGCGGACAGATCCTATGGCTACACCTTC. This chain joins TRBV5-1 and TRBJ1-2, with D possibly TRBD1 on 6 matching bases. The ends were cut back, 0 bases at V and 4 bases at J, with 10 bases in the middle. CDR3 size: 14 residues. The germline V gene has CDR1 SGHRS and CDR2 YFSETQ.

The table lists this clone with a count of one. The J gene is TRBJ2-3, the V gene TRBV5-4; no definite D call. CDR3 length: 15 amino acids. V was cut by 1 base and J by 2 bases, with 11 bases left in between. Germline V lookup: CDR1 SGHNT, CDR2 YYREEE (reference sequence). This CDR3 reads CASSLWVGDTDTQYF. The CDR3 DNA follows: TGTGCCAGCAGCTTGTGGGTGGGTGACACAGATACGCAGTATTTT.

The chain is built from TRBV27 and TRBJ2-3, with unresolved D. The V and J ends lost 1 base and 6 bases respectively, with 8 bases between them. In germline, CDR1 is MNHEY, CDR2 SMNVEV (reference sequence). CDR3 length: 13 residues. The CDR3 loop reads CASSLLVSDTQYF. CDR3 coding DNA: TGTGCCAGCAGTTTATTGGTGTCGGATACGCAGTATTTT.

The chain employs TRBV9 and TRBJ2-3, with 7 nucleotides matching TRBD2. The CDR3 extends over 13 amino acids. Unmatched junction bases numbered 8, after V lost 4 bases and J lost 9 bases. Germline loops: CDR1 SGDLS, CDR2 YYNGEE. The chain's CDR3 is CASSPRLAPTQYF. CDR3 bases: TGTGCCAGCAGCCCGCGACTAGCCCCCACGCAGTATTTT.

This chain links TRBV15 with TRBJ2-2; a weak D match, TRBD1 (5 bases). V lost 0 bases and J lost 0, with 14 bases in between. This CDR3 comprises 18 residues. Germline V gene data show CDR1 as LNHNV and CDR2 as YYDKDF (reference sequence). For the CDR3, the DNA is TGTGCCACCAGCAGAGATAGAGGCACAGGCCCGAACACCGGGGAGCTGTTTTTT. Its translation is CATSRDRGTGPNTGELFF.

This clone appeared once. The CDR3 nucleotides are TGTGCCAGCAGGCGGGTACTAGCCCACGAGCAGTACTTC. It yields the protein CASRRVLAHEQYF. This chain connects TRBV6-1 to TRBJ2-7; D is possibly TRBD2 (6 bases). This CDR3 has 13 amino acids. V shed 6 bases and J shed 5 bases, with 14 bases lying between them. Germline-derived CDR1 and CDR2 are MNHNS and SASEGT.

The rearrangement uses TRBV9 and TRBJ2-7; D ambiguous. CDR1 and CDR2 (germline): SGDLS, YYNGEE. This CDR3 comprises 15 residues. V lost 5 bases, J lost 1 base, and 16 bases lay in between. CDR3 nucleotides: TGTGCCAGCAGTCAGAGCAGGAGTCTGTCCTACGAGCAGTACTTC. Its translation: CASSQSRSLSYEQYF.

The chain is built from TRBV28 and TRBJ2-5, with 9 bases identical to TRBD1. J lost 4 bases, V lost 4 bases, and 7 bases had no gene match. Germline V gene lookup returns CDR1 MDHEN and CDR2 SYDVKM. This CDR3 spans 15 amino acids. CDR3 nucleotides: TGTGCCAGCAGTTGGGACAGGGAATCCGGAGAGACCCAGTACTTC. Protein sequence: CASSWDRESGETQYF.

The CDR3 protein is CASSLRGRDEQYF. In DNA, the CDR3 is TGTGCCAGCAGCTTAAGGGGGAGGGACGAGCAGTACTTC. The chain combines TRBV13 with TRBJ2-7, with D tentatively TRBD2 (7 bases). Germline CDR1 and CDR2: PRHDT and FYEKMQ (reference sequence). The CDR3 totals 13 residues. V was trimmed by 2 bases and J by 5 bases, leaving 10 bases between them. The full variable domain, in which reference TRBV13 and TRBJ2-7 provide the parts outside the CDR3, is AAGVIQSPRHLIKEKRETATLKCYPIPRHDTVYWYQQGPGQDPQFLISFYEKMQSDKGSIPDRFSAQQFSDYHSELNMSSLELGDSALYFCASSLRGRDEQYFGPGTRLTVT.

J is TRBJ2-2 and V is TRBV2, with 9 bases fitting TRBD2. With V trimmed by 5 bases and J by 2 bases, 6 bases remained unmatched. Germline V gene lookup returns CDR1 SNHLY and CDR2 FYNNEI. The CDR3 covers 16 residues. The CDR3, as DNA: TGTGCCAGCAGTACAGGGACTAGCATAAACACCGGGGAGCTGTTTTTT. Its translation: CASSTGTSINTGELFF.

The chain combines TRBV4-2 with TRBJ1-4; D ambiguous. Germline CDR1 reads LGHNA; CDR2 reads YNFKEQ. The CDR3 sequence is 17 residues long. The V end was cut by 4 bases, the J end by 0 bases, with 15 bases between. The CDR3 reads CASSPTHEYTTNEKLFF. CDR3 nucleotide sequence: TGTGCCAGCAGCCCAACCCATGAGTACACAACTAATGAAAAACTGTTTTTT.

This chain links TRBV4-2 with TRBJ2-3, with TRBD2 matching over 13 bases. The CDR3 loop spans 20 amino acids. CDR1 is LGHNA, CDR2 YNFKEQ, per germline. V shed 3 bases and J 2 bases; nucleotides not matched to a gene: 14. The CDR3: CASSQTLWTSGSAFTDTQYF. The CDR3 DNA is TGTGCCAGCAGCCAGACTCTCTGGACTAGCGGGAGTGCCTTCACAGATACGCAGTATTTT.

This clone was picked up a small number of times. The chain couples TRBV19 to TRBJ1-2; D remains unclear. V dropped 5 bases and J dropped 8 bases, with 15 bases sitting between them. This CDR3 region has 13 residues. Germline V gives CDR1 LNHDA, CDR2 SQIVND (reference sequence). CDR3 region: CASSVWQASGYTF. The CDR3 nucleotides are TGTGCCAGTAGTGTATGGCAGGCGAGCGGCTACACCTTC.

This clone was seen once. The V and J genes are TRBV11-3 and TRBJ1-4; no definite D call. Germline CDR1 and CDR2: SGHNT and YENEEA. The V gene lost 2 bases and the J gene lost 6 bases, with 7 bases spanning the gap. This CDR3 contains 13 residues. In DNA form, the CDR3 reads TGTGCCAGCAGCTTATATCGGGATGAAAAACTGTTTTTT. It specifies CASSLYRDEKLFF. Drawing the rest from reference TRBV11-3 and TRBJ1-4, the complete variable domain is EAGVVQSPRYKIIEKKQPVAFWCNPISGHNTLYWYLQNLGQGPELLIRYENEEAVDDSQLPKDRFSAERLKGVDSTLKIQPAELGDSAVYLCASSLYRDEKLFFGSGTQLSVL.

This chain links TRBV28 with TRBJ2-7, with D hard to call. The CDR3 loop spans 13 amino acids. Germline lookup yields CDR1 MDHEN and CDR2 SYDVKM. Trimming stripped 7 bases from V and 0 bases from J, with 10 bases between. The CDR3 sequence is CASTPPGSYEQYF. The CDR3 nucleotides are TGTGCCAGCACCCCCCCGGGCTCCTACGAGCAGTACTTC.

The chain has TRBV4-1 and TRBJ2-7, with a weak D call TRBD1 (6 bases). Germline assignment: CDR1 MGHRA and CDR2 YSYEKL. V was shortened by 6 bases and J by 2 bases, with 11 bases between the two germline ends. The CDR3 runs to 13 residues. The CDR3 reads CASRSPGAYEQYF. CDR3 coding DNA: TGCGCCAGCAGATCCCCAGGGGCCTACGAGCAGTACTTC.

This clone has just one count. The CDR3 loop reads CASSARGQFYEQYF. The CDR3, as DNA: TGTGCCAGTAGCGCGAGAGGACAGTTCTACGAGCAGTACTTC. The gene calls are TRBV19 and TRBJ2-7; maybe TRBD1 (6 bases). CDR3 size: 14 residues. V was pared by 6 bases and J by 3 bases, with 15 bases between. CDR1 is LNHDA, CDR2 SQIVND, per germline (reference sequence).